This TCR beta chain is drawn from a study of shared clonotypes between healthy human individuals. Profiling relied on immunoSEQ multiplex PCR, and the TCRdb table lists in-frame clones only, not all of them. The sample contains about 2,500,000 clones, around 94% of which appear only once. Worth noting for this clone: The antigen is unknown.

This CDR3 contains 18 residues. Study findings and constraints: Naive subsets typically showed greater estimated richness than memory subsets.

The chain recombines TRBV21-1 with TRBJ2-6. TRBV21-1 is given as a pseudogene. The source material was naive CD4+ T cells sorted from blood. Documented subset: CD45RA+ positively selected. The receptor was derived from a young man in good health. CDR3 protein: CASSKVEGLESGANVLTF. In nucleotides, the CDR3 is TGTGCCAGCAGCAAAGTTGAGGGGCTCGAATCTGGGGCCAACGTCCTGACTTTC.